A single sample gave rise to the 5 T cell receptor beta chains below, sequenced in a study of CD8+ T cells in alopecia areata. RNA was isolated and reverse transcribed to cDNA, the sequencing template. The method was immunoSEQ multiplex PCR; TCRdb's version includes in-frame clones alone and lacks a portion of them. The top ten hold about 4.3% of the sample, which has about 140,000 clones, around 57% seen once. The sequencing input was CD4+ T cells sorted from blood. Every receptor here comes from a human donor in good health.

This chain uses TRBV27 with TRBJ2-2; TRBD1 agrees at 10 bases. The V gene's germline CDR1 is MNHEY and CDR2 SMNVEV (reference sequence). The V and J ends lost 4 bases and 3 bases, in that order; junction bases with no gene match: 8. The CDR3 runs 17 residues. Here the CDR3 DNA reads TGTGCCAGCAGTTCCCTAACAGGGACAGGGGACACCGGGGAGCTGTTTTTT. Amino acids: CASSSLTGTGDTGELFF.

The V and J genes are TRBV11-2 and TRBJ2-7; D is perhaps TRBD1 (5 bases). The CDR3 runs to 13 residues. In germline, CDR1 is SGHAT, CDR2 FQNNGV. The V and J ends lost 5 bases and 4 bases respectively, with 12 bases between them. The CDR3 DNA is TGTGCCAGCAGCCCCGACAGAAGATACGAGCAGTACTTC. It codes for CASSPDRRYEQYF.

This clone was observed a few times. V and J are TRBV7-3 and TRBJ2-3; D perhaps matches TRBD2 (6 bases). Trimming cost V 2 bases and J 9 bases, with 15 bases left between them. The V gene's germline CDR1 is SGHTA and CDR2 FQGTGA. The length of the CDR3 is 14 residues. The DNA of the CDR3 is TGTGCCAGCAGCTTAGCGGGATCCCCCAGGACGCAGTATTTT. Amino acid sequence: CASSLAGSPRTQYF.

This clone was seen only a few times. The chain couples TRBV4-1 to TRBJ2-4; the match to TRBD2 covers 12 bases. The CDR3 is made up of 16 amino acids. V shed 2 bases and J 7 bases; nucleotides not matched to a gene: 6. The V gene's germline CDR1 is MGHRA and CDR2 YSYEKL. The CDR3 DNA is TGCGCCAGCAGCCAACCGACTAGCGGGAGTCCGAACATTCAGTACTTC. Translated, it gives CASSQPTSGSPNIQYF.

The CDR3 loop reads CSVDTSGWDTQYF. In DNA, the CDR3 is TGCAGCGTTGATACTAGCGGGTGGGATACGCAGTATTTT. The chain combines TRBV29-1 with TRBJ2-3; TRBD2 agrees at 9 bases. With V trimmed by 3 bases and J by 6 bases, 4 bases remained unmatched. The germline V gene has CDR1 SQVTM and CDR2 ANQGSEA. The CDR3 consists of 13 residues.